This T cell receptor (beta chain) was sequenced during a study of CD8 T cells in ankylosing spondylitis. TCRdb itself ran the 5' RACE reads through MiXCR, one entry per CDR3 protein. The table shows about 200,000 distinct CDR3 sequences, with about 13% occurring only once. CDR1 and CDR2 (germline): GTSNPN, SVGIG (reference sequence). The germline V and J ends were trimmed by 2 bases and 0 bases, with 14 bases remaining between them. This CDR3 is built from 15 residues. The origin of this receptor is a male donor with ankylosing spondylitis or in good health (not recorded which). Sequenced sample: blood, either unsorted or a sorted T cell fraction (not recorded which). This rearrangement joins TRBV30 to TRBJ2-7; weak D call: TRBD2 (5 bases). CDR3 residues: CAWSPRLLVSYEQYF. The CDR3 DNA sequence: TGTGCCTGGAGTCCTCGGCTACTAGTCTCCTACGAGCAGTACTTC. The whole variable domain, filled in from reference TRBV30 and TRBJ2-7, reads SQTIHQWPATLVQPVGSPLSLECTVEGTSNPNLYWYRQAAGRGLQLLFYSVGIGQISSEVPQNLSASRPQDRQFILSSKKLLLSDSGFYLCAWSPRLLVSYEQYFGPGTRLTVT.